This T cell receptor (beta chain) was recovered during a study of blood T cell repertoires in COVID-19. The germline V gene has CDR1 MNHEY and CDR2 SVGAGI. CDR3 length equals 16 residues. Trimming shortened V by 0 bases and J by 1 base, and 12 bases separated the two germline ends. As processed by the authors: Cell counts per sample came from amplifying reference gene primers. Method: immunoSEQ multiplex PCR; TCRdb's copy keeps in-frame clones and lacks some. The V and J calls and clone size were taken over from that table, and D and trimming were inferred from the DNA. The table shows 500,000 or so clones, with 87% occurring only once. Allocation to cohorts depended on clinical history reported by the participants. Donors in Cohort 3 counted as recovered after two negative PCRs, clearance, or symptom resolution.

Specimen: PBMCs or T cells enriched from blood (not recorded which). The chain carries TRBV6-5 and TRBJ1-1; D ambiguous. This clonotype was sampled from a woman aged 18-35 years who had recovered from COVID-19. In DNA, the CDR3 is TGTGCCAGCAGTTACTCGACGGGAGGGTGGAACACTGAAGCTTTCTTT. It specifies CASSYSTGGWNTEAFF.